Presented here are 17 T cell receptor beta chains from one specimen sequenced in a study of T cell responses to AZD1222 COVID-19 vaccine (dated by TCRdb to the early 2020s). Library generation was performed with the immunoSEQ multiplex PCR assay. TCRdb took this table from immuneACCESS and kept in-frame rearrangements with V and J called. Such tables lack part of the clones; where checked against another copy, unresolved V genes explain under half of the gap, and the rest is unexplained. A total of approximately 100,000 clones appear in this sample, 87% of them only once. The ten most abundant clones make up roughly 12% of the sample. The time point label, read with the paper, signifies: baseline before first vaccination. Sequenced material: peripheral blood, taken on day 0 of AZD1222 vaccination. The receptors shown here come from an adult in good health.

V gene TRBV27 combines with J gene TRBJ1-5; no clear D gene. V was pared by 6 bases and J by 3 bases, with 12 bases between. Germline V gives CDR1 MNHEY, CDR2 SMNVEV (reference sequence). The CDR3 length is 14 residues. For the CDR3, the DNA is TGTGCCAGCAGCTTTAGCAGTTCCAATCAGCCCCAGCATTTT. Translating it yields CASSFSSSNQPQHF.

This clone was detected only once. The genes are TRBV2 and TRBJ1-5, with 7 bases that match TRBD1. The V gene's germline CDR1 is SNHLY and CDR2 FYNNEI. V was clipped by 7 bases and J by 6 bases; unmatched bases: 9. This CDR3 has 14 residues. CDR3 residues: CASTLTGVGQPQHF. The CDR3 bases are TGTGCCAGCACCTTAACAGGGGTAGGTCAGCCCCAGCATTTT. Full variable domain (missing parts from reference TRBV2 and TRBJ1-5): EPEVTQTPSHQVTQMGQEVILRCVPISNHLYFYWYRQILGQKVEFLVSFYNNEISEKSEIFDDQFSVERPDGSNFTLKIRSTKLEDSAMYFCASTLTGVGQPQHFGDGTRLSIL.

V is TRBV9 and J is TRBJ1-3; D remains unclear. Trimming removed 0 bases at V and 4 bases at J, with 5 bases between. CDR1 and CDR2 (germline): SGDLS, YYNGEE. The CDR3 covers 13 residues. This CDR3 is CASSVGGGNTIYF. The CDR3 nucleotides read TGTGCCAGCAGCGTAGGAGGAGGAAACACCATATATTTT.

The V and J genes are TRBV4-3 and TRBJ2-7; D is undetermined. The germline V gene encodes CDR1 LGHNA and CDR2 YSLEER. With 4 bases removed from V and 5 bases from J, the gap between germline ends came to 12 bases. This CDR3 contains 13 residues. CDR3: CASSLSLQHEQYF. Written as DNA, the CDR3 is TGCGCCAGCAGCCTGAGCCTACAGCACGAGCAGTACTTC.

The chain has TRBV15 and TRBJ2-5; D not certain. CDR3 length equals 16 residues. Per the germline V gene, CDR1 is LNHNV and CDR2 is YYDKDF (reference sequence). Trimming cost V 1 base and J 4 bases, with 16 bases left between them. CDR3 sequence: CATSRGGASKGETQYF. The CDR3, as DNA: TGTGCCACCAGCAGAGGCGGAGCCAGCAAAGGAGAGACCCAGTACTTC.

This clone is a singleton in its sample. The V gene is TRBV6-2 or TRBV6-3, the J gene TRBJ2-7; 14 bases line up with TRBD2. This CDR3 has 16 amino acids. CDR1 and CDR2 from the germline V gene are MNHEY and SVGEGT. Trimming at V came to 6 bases and at J to 0 bases, leaving 4 bases not matched to a gene. For the CDR3, the DNA is TGTGCCAGCAGCACGGGACTAGCGGGAGCCTCCTACGAGCAGTACTTC. Translation gives CASSTGLAGASYEQYF.

The chain combines TRBV14 with TRBJ2-5; 7 positions agree with TRBD2. Germline V CDR1 and CDR2: SGHDN, FVKESK. V lost 4 bases, J lost 4 bases, and 12 bases stayed unmatched. This CDR3 has 16 amino acids. The CDR3: CASSPVVAGEVETQYF. In DNA form, the CDR3 reads TGTGCCAGCAGCCCTGTCGTTGCGGGAGAAGTAGAGACCCAGTACTTC.

This clone was seen only once. V is TRBV25-1 and J is TRBJ2-1; a weak D match, TRBD2 (5 bases). Germline-derived CDR1 and CDR2 are MGHDK and SYGVNS. This CDR3 is built from 14 residues. V was cut by 4 bases and J by 4 bases, with 11 bases left in between. This CDR3 reads CASSGWTPYNEQFF. The CDR3 coding sequence is TGTGCCAGCAGTGGGTGGACTCCTTACAATGAGCAGTTCTTC.

The genes are TRBV4-2 and TRBJ2-1; TRBD2 matches 11 bases. Germline CDR1 LGHNA, CDR2 YNFKEQ. Trimming at V came to 4 bases and at J to 9 bases, leaving 8 bases not matched to a gene. The CDR3 loop spans 15 amino acids. The CDR3 DNA is TGTGCCAGCAGCCTCCCTGGGACTAGCGGTGCTGAGCAGTTCTTC. Its protein is CASSLPGTSGAEQFF.

The rearrangement uses TRBV19 and TRBJ1-1; D perhaps matches TRBD1 (5 bases). V lost 10 bases and J 5 bases, leaving 17 bases between the germline ends. CDR1 LNHDA and CDR2 SQIVND come from the germline V gene (reference sequence). There are 13 residues in the CDR3. DNA of the CDR3: TGTGCCACCATGGCTGGGGGTAGTACTGAAGCTTTCTTT. Its protein is CATMAGGSTEAFF.

The V and J genes are TRBV19 and TRBJ2-7; TRBD1 matches 9 bases. CDR1 and CDR2 (germline): LNHDA, SQIVND (reference sequence). The CDR3 has 14 amino acids. After removal of 5 bases from V and 3 bases from J, the junction contained 5 bases not matched to a gene. DNA of the CDR3: TGTGCCAGTAGTTCCGGGACAGGGCACTACGAGCAGTACTTC. Amino acid sequence: CASSSGTGHYEQYF. Full variable domain (rest looked up from reference TRBV19 and TRBJ2-7): DGGITQSPKYLFRKEGQNVTLSCEQNLNHDAMYWYRQDPGQGLRLIYYSQIVNDFQKGDIAEGYSVSREKKESFPLTVTSAQKNPTAFYLCASSSGTGHYEQYFGPGTRLTVT.

J is TRBJ1-5 and V is TRBV20-1; no clear D. CDR3 length: 11 residues. Deletions cut 6 bases from V and 8 bases from J, with 11 bases between. Germline CDR1 is DFQATT and CDR2 is SNEGSKA (reference sequence). This CDR3 reads CSAGKGEPQHF. CDR3 nucleotide sequence: TGCAGTGCCGGGAAAGGAGAGCCCCAGCATTTT.

The chain carries TRBV28 and TRBJ2-3, with 7 bases identical to TRBD2. Trimming at V came to 5 bases and at J to 0 bases, leaving 11 bases not matched to a gene. Per the germline V gene, CDR1 is MDHEN and CDR2 is SYDVKM. This CDR3 region has 17 residues. The CDR3 sequence is CASSPPTTSPSTDTQYF. CDR3 coding DNA: TGTGCCAGCAGTCCTCCAACGACTAGCCCTAGCACAGATACGCAGTATTTT.

The chain is built from TRBV2 and TRBJ2-1, with D perhaps TRBD1 or TRBD2 (5 bases each). Per germline, CDR1 SNHLY and CDR2 FYNNEI. This CDR3 is 11 amino acids long. V was cut by 3 bases and J by 14 bases, with 11 bases left in between. This chain's CDR3 is CASSDYRDEFF. The CDR3 nucleotides read TGTGCCAGCAGTGACTATAGGGACGAGTTCTTC. The full variable domain, its missing parts supplied by reference TRBV2 and TRBJ2-1, is EPEVTQTPSHQVTQMGQEVILRCVPISNHLYFYWYRQILGQKVEFLVSFYNNEISEKSEIFDDQFSVERPDGSNFTLKIRSTKLEDSAMYFCASSDYRDEFFGPGTRLTVL.

In its sample, this clone was seen a few times. This chain uses TRBV7-2 with TRBJ2-2; 7 nucleotides match TRBD1. The CDR3 is 13 amino acids. Germline V gives CDR1 SGHTA, CDR2 FQGNSA. The J segment lost 5 bases and the V segment lost 5 bases, leaving 2 bases of the junction unmatched. The CDR3 sequence: CASSPQGTGELFF. The CDR3 nucleotides read TGTGCCAGCAGCCCACAGGGGACCGGGGAGCTGTTTTTT.

This clone showed up just a few times. The chain joins TRBV3-1 (or the pseudogene TRBV3-2) to TRBJ2-7, with TRBD2 matching over 10 bases. CDR1 and CDR2 (germline): LGHDT, YNNKEL (reference sequence). The CDR3 length is 17 residues. The ends lost 3 bases at V and 2 bases at J; junction bases unmatched: 10. CDR3 nucleotides: TGTGCCAGCAGCCAGGACACCGGGACTAGCGTGGCCTACGAGCAGTACTTC. This translates into CASSQDTGTSVAYEQYF.

The chain uses TRBV2 and TRBJ2-5; 7 bases match TRBD1. The CDR3 sequence is 15 residues long. CDR1 and CDR2 from the germline V gene are SNHLY and FYNNEI. Trimming cost V 1 base and J 8 bases; bases outside gene matches: 10. CDR3 residues: CASSEEGGKTATQYF. The CDR3 DNA sequence: TGTGCCAGCAGTGAAGAAGGGGGCAAAACCGCAACCCAGTACTTC.